This T cell receptor (beta chain) was found in a study of blood T cell repertoires in COVID-19. Study information: Donors in the United States, Italy and Spain gave samples during acute or convalescent COVID-19. Nucleic acid was either cDNA or gDNA, and it came from T cells, B-cell-depleted T cells, or PBMCs.

This CDR3 comprises 14 residues. Trimming pared 4 bases from V and 0 bases from J, leaving 10 bases between. Germline V gene sequence: CDR1 ENHRY, CDR2 SYGVKD. Authors' analysis steps: Amplified reference gene primers provided the basis for estimating nucleated cell counts. The data were produced by immunoSEQ multiplex PCR, yet TCRdb's version contains in-frame clones alone and is incomplete. That table furnishes V, J and clone size, whereas the DNA furnished D and trimming. The sample records about 210,000 clones, about 83% being singletons. The receptor was derived from a man in his 60s who had recovered from COVID-19. The sample consisted of peripheral blood. The rearrangement joins TRBV10-3 to TRBJ2-7, with D possibly matching TRBD1 (5 bases). DNA of the CDR3: TGTGCCATCAGTGGGGGCCTGGACTCCTACGAGCAGTACTTC. This encodes CAISGGLDSYEQYF.